The clone carrying this T cell receptor beta chain was seen only a few times. The target antigen is unknown. The source of the sample is a study of cytomegalovirus exposure and HLA in healthy donors. Findings and caveats of the study: Generally TCR sequences proved uncommon, though certain public TCRs appeared in numerous donors.

Researchers ran the PCR with 60 Vbeta and 13 Jbeta primers. Profiling relied on immunoSEQ multiplex PCR, and the TCRdb table lists in-frame clones only, not all of them. The table lists 120,000 or so clones, about 10% of them singletons. Material for sequencing was PBMCs. The receptor was derived from a woman aged 18 to 35 in good health and CMV-seropositive.

CDR3 region: CASCKGGTGNQPQHF. CDR3 coding DNA: TGTGCCAGCTGTAAAGGGGGAACGGGCAATCAGCCCCAGCATTTT. The chain carries TRBV6-5 and TRBJ1-5, with a possible D match to TRBD1 (6 bases). Trimming pared 8 bases from V and 2 bases from J, leaving 16 bases between. The CDR3 loop spans 15 amino acids. Germline CDR1 and CDR2: MNHEY and SVGAGI.